This T cell receptor (beta chain) was recovered during a study of vaccination and CD4 T cells after COVID-19. About the study: Cellular stimulation was performed using overlapping spike peptides derived from SARS-CoV-2, HCoV-NL63, HCoV-OC43 and HCoV-229E.

Germline CDR1 reads DFQATT; CDR2 reads SNEGSKA (reference sequence). Trimming took off 8 bases at V and 7 bases at J, with 11 bases between the two ends. The CDR3 length is 10 residues. The treatment: approximately nine-day PBMC culture with coronavirus spike peptide pools or control peptides (ViraFEST assay). With regard to this clonotype: The antigen is not known.

With the Oncomine TCR Beta short-read assay, DNA from cultured CD4+ T cells was sequenced. TCRdb re-called the PCR reads with MiXCR, one entry per CDR3 protein. The sample contains 9,000 to 15,000 distinct CDR3 sequences, around 80% of which appear only once. The rearrangement links TRBV20-1 to TRBJ1-1; D unresolved. The sequence was obtained from a human donor who had recovered from COVID-19. Sequencing input: CD4+ T cells from blood, cultured in vitro. The CDR3 sequence: CSLGSFEAFF. As DNA, the CDR3 is TGCAGTCTAGGTAGTTTTGAAGCTTTCTTT.